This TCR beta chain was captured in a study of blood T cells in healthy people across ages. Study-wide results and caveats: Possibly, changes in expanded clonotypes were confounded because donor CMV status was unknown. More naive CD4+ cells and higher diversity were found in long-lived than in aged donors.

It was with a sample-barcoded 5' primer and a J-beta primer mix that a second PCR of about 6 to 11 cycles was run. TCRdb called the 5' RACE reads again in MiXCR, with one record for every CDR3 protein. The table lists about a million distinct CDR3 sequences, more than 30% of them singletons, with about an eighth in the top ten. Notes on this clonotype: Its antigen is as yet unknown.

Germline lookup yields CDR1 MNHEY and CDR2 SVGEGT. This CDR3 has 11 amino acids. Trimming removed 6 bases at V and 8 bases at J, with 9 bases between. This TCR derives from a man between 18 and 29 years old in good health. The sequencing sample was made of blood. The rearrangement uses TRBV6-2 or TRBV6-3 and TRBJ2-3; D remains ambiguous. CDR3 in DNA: TGTGCCAGCAGATCCACGGGTACGCAGTATTTT. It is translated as CASRSTGTQYF.